These 2 T cell receptor beta chains were sequenced from one sample in a study of T cell responses to AZD1222 COVID-19 vaccine. Only in-frame clones appear in the TCRdb table, and some are missing; sequencing was by immunoSEQ multiplex PCR. Among 99,000 or so clones, roughly 90% were seen once, and the ten largest hold about 2.5%. The starting material was peripheral blood, obtained on day 0 of AZD1222 vaccination. The receptor source for this set is an adult in good health.

This chain connects TRBV5-1 to TRBJ2-1; D is possibly TRBD2 (6 bases). Trimming took 1 base from V and 9 from J, leaving 17 bases between them. This CDR3 has 15 amino acids. Germline CDR1 and CDR2: SGHRS and YFSETQ. The CDR3 region is CASSLMPGDTGEQFF. The CDR3 region has the DNA TGCGCCAGCAGCTTGATGCCGGGAGATACGGGTGAGCAGTTCTTC.

The V call is TRBV5-1, the J call TRBJ1-3, with D hard to call. The ends were cut back, 0 bases at V and 0 bases at J, with 10 bases in the middle. Germline CDR1 is SGHRS and CDR2 is YFSETQ. This CDR3 has 16 residues. CDR3 sequence: CASSLVGTYSGNTIYF. In nucleotides, the CDR3 is TGCGCCAGCAGCTTGGTAGGCACCTACTCTGGAAACACCATATATTTT.